The 21 T cell receptor beta chains below all came from one sample that was sequenced in a study of T cell responses to AZD1222 COVID-19 vaccine. Here immunoSEQ multiplex PCR was the method, and the copy in TCRdb shows in-frame clones only, minus some. The sample consists of 160,000 or so clones, around 87% of them appearing once. Material: peripheral blood, obtained 28 days after the second AZD1222 dose. These receptors were obtained from an adult who received the AZD1222 COVID-19 vaccine.

This chain links TRBV7-9 with TRBJ2-5; no definite D call. The CDR3 consists of 15 residues. The V gene lost 1 base and the J gene lost 5 bases, with 14 bases spanning the gap. Per the germline V gene, CDR1 is SEHNR and CDR2 is FQNEAQ (reference sequence). The CDR3 sequence: CASSLVAPGGETQYF. The CDR3 nucleotides are TGTGCCAGCAGCTTAGTCGCCCCGGGTGGGGAGACCCAGTACTTC.

This clone was counted a few times. The rearrangement links TRBV6-6 to TRBJ2-2; the D is unclear. Germline V CDR1 and CDR2: MNHNY, SVGAGI (reference sequence). V lost 1 base, J lost 0 bases, and 6 bases lay in between. This CDR3 comprises 15 residues. The CDR3 spells CASSYFGANTGELFF. The CDR3 DNA reads TGTGCCAGCAGTTACTTCGGAGCGAACACCGGGGAGCTGTTTTTT.

The rearrangement links TRBV24-1 to TRBJ1-1; unclear D gene. The CDR3 totals 13 residues. V dropped 3 bases and J dropped 5 bases, with 9 bases sitting between them. The germline CDR1 and CDR2 sequences are KGHDR and SFDVKD. The CDR3 DNA sequence: TGTGCCACCAGTGATACCCGGGGAACTGAAGCTTTCTTT. Translated: CATSDTRGTEAFF.

The table lists this clone with a count of one. V is TRBV19 and J is TRBJ2-4, with D uncertain. Germline V gene lookup returns CDR1 LNHDA and CDR2 SQIVND (reference sequence). CDR3 size: 15 residues. V lost 6 bases to trimming and J lost 0 bases, with 12 bases between them. The CDR3 sequence: CASSPARGAKNIQYF. DNA for the CDR3: TGTGCCAGTAGCCCCGCGAGAGGAGCCAAAAACATTCAGTACTTC.

This clone was observed a handful of times. The V call is TRBV7-9, the J call TRBJ2-5; TRBD1 agrees at 7 bases. Germline V gene sequence: CDR1 SEHNR, CDR2 FQNEAQ (reference sequence). Losses at the gene ends were 5 bases for V and 5 bases for J; bases not matched to a gene: 14. CDR3 size: 16 residues. The CDR3 protein is CASSRTGTVPGETQYF. The CDR3 DNA reads as TGTGCCAGCAGCCGCACCGGGACAGTGCCAGGGGAGACCCAGTACTTC.

The chain is built from TRBV11-2 and TRBJ2-2; D is perhaps TRBD1 or TRBD2 (6 bases each). Looked up from germline, CDR1 is SGHAT and CDR2 is FQNNGV. V lost 2 bases, J lost 4 bases, and 20 bases lay in between. The CDR3 has 18 residues. The CDR3 region has the DNA TGTGCCAGCAGCTTACGGGGGCCCGGGGGTTATTTCACCGGGGAGCTGTTTTTT. Amino acid sequence: CASSLRGPGGYFTGELFF.

This rearrangement joins TRBV6-6 to TRBJ1-2; D unresolved. With 6 bases removed from V and 0 bases from J, the gap between germline ends came to 11 bases. There are 14 residues in the CDR3. CDR1 and CDR2 from the germline V gene are MNHNY and SVGAGI (reference sequence). CDR3 sequence (DNA): TGTGCCAGCAGCCTATCGCCCGCTAACTATGGCTACACCTTC. Translation: CASSLSPANYGYTF.

The chain couples TRBV4-1 to TRBJ2-3, with 7 bases identical to TRBD2. CDR1 is MGHRA, CDR2 YSYEKL, per germline. The CDR3 loop spans 14 amino acids. V was pared by 0 bases and J by 10 bases, with 7 bases of the junction left unmatched. CDR3 DNA: TGCGCCAGCAGCCAAGATGCTTTGGGGGGGGCGCAGTATTTT. Encoded protein: CASSQDALGGAQYF.

The rearrangement uses TRBV2 and TRBJ1-2; D is uncertain. Germline values: CDR1 SNHLY, CDR2 FYNNEI. The CDR3 has 15 amino acids. V lost 2 bases, J lost 4 bases, and 14 bases lay in between. CDR3 coding DNA: TGTGCCAGCAGTGAATTGGACCTCTCACCCTATGGCTACACCTTC. Translated, it gives CASSELDLSPYGYTF.

This chain links TRBV5-1 with TRBJ2-3, with 9 bases fitting TRBD2. This CDR3 comprises 16 residues. CDR1 SGHRS and CDR2 YFSETQ come from the germline V gene. V trimming: 4 bases; J trimming: 4 bases; junction bases outside the gene matches: 10. CDR3 sequence reads: CASSIGAGGQPDTQYF. CDR3 nucleotides: TGCGCCAGCAGCATTGGAGCGGGAGGCCAGCCAGATACGCAGTATTTT.

This chain links TRBV4-2 with TRBJ1-1, with TRBD1 matching 8 bases. J gave up 4 bases and V 0 bases, and 7 bases lay outside the gene matches. CDR1 and CDR2 (germline): LGHNA, YNFKEQ. CDR3 length equals 16 residues. CDR3: CASSQDLTGVGTEAFF. DNA of the CDR3: TGTGCCAGCAGCCAAGATCTGACAGGGGTGGGCACTGAAGCTTTCTTT.

The rearrangement uses TRBV7-2 and TRBJ1-6; D is perhaps TRBD1 (5 bases). The CDR3 contains 14 residues. Germline V gene sequence: CDR1 SGHTA, CDR2 FQGNSA. Trimming took 2 bases from V and 6 from J, leaving 8 bases between them. The CDR3 loop reads CASSLRGFNSPLHF. The CDR3 coding sequence is TGTGCCAGCAGCTTAAGGGGCTTTAATTCACCCCTCCACTTT.

This rearrangement joins TRBV4-3 to TRBJ2-2; 8 nucleotides agree with TRBD2. The length of the CDR3 is 15 residues. Germline-derived CDR1 and CDR2 are LGHNA and YSLEER. The J segment lost 6 bases and the V segment lost 1 base, leaving 4 bases of the junction unmatched. The CDR3 spells CASSQGAAGAGELFF. As DNA, the CDR3 is TGCGCCAGCAGCCAAGGTGCAGCGGGGGCCGGGGAGCTGTTTTTT.

This clone was recorded once. This rearrangement joins TRBV2 to TRBJ1-3; tentatively, D is TRBD1 (5 bases). The CDR3 loop spans 16 amino acids. CDR1 and CDR2 from the germline V gene are SNHLY and FYNNEI. Deletions cut 5 bases from V and 0 bases from J, with 14 bases between. CDR3 sequence (DNA): TGTGCCAGCAGTTTGAACGGGGCAGTCTCTGGAAACACCATATATTTT. Its protein product is CASSLNGAVSGNTIYF.

The rearrangement joins TRBV28 to TRBJ2-4, with D possibly being TRBD1 (5 bases). CDR3 length: 14 residues. Germline CDR1 and CDR2: MDHEN and SYDVKM. Deletions cut 5 bases from V and 2 bases from J, with 10 bases between. As DNA, the CDR3 is TGTGCCAGCAGTCTTCAGGGTTCCAAAAACATTCAGTACTTC. Its protein product is CASSLQGSKNIQYF.

The CDR3 sequence: CASGTPLGGGPGNEQFF. In DNA, the CDR3 is TGTGCTAGTGGTACCCCGTTGGGGGGAGGGCCGGGGAATGAGCAGTTCTTC. This chain joins TRBV12-5 and TRBJ2-1, with 7 bases lining up with TRBD2. Per the germline V gene, CDR1 is LGHNT and CDR2 is FRNRAP. V was clipped by 5 bases and J by 7 bases; unmatched bases: 17. The CDR3 has 17 residues.

CDR3 in amino acids: CSTTENTEAFF. CDR3 DNA sequence: TGCAGTACCACAGAAAACACTGAAGCTTTCTTT. The chain couples TRBV20-1 to TRBJ1-1; the D is unclear. Deletions cut 8 bases from V and 2 bases from J, with 9 bases between. Germline loops: CDR1 DFQATT, CDR2 SNEGSKA (reference sequence). CDR3 size: 11 residues.

V gene TRBV15 combines with J gene TRBJ2-2; D uncertain. The germline gives CDR1 LNHNV, CDR2 YYDKDF (reference sequence). This CDR3 is built from 14 residues. V lost 1 base, J lost 5 bases, and 8 bases lay in between. The DNA of the CDR3 is TGTGCCACCAGCAGAGTGGTCGGAACCGGGGAGCTGTTTTTT. It encodes CATSRVVGTGELFF.

The CDR3 DNA follows: TGCGCCAGCAGTCACCCAGGGGGGCAGTACTTC. Its protein is CASSHPGGQYF. The genes are TRBV23-1 and TRBJ2-5; D perhaps matches TRBD1 (7 bases). TRBV23-1 is an ORF, and what it does is uncertain. Trimming took off 3 bases at V and 11 bases at J, with 10 bases between the two ends. The CDR3 is 11 amino acids.

The chain has TRBV14 and TRBJ2-1; 11 bases align to TRBD2. There are 15 residues in the CDR3. The germline CDR1 and CDR2 sequences are SGHDN and FVKESK. V trimming: 2 bases; J trimming: 9 bases; junction bases outside the gene matches: 6. The CDR3 loop is CASSQLTSGRREQFF. The DNA for the CDR3 is TGTGCCAGCAGCCAATTAACTAGCGGGAGACGTGAGCAGTTCTTC.

This clone was detected only a few times. The chain joins TRBV4-1 to TRBJ2-7; 7 nucleotides align to TRBD1. V gave up 0 bases and J gave up 1 base; unmatched junction bases: 6. Germline V lookup: CDR1 MGHRA, CDR2 YSYEKL. The CDR3 is made up of 16 amino acids. Written as DNA, the CDR3 is TGCGCCAGCAGCCAAGATTGGCCAGGGGGATCCTACGAGCAGTACTTC. Its protein is CASSQDWPGGSYEQYF.